The 13 T cell receptor beta chains below were found in one sample sequenced in a study of CD8 T cells in ankylosing spondylitis. TCRdb used MiXCR to reprocess the 5' RACE reads, holding one entry per CDR3 protein. The profile shows 300,000 to 350,000 distinct CDR3 sequences, roughly 20% of them singletons. Sequencing was performed on blood, either unsorted or a sorted T cell fraction (not recorded which). Every receptor here comes from a female donor with ankylosing spondylitis or in good health (not recorded which).

Ten or more counts support this clonotype. The chain has TRBV14 and TRBJ1-1, with D tentatively TRBD1 (5 bases). The germline V and J ends were trimmed by 0 bases and 4 bases, with 6 bases remaining between them. Germline CDR1 is SGHDN and CDR2 is FVKESK. This CDR3 has 13 amino acids. Here the CDR3 reads CASSQDRVTEAFF. CDR3 coding DNA: TGTGCCAGCAGCCAAGACAGGGTCACTGAAGCTTTCTTT.

This clonotype was found a few times. V gene TRBV29-1 combines with J gene TRBJ2-1; possible D gene TRBD1, 6 bases. The CDR3 sequence is 13 residues long. Germline assignment: CDR1 SQVTM and CDR2 ANQGSEA. V shed 3 bases and J shed 6 bases, with 12 bases lying between them. This chain's CDR3 is CSVEGQGSNEQFF. The CDR3, as DNA: TGCAGCGTTGAGGGACAAGGGTCCAATGAGCAGTTCTTC.

This clonotype occurred many times. The chain is built from TRBV29-1 and TRBJ2-5; no clear D. Germline lookup yields CDR1 SQVTM and CDR2 ANQGSEA. This CDR3 contains 13 residues. The V gene lost 1 base and the J gene lost 5 bases, with 11 bases spanning the gap. The CDR3 here is CSVEVLGRETQYF. In DNA, the CDR3 is TGCAGCGTTGAAGTTCTGGGTAGGGAGACCCAGTACTTC.

The chain employs TRBV28 and TRBJ2-1; 7 bases line up with TRBD2. Germline lookup yields CDR1 MDHEN and CDR2 SYDVKM. This CDR3 contains 14 residues. The ends lost 4 bases at V and 6 bases at J; junction bases unmatched: 6. The CDR3 is CASSSRDYGNEQFF. For the CDR3, the DNA is TGTGCCAGCAGTTCCCGGGACTATGGCAATGAGCAGTTCTTC.

At least ten counts were recorded for this clonotype. The gene calls are TRBV12-3 or TRBV12-4 and TRBJ2-1; 10 bases agree with TRBD2. The CDR3 runs to 16 residues. V lost 7 bases to trimming and J lost 1 base; unmatched junction nucleotides: 7. CDR3 region: CASTRAGGPSYNEQFF. In DNA form, the CDR3 reads TGTGCCAGCACCCGAGCGGGAGGGCCGTCCTACAATGAGCAGTTCTTC.

The chain uses TRBV12-3 or TRBV12-4 and TRBJ2-2; no firm D call. CDR3 length: 13 residues. V was cut by 4 bases and J by 3 bases, with 6 bases left in between. Here the CDR3 reads CASSSAYTGELFF. The CDR3 region has the DNA TGTGCCAGCAGTTCGGCGTACACCGGGGAGCTGTTTTTT.

J is TRBJ2-1 and V is TRBV9; a weak D match, TRBD2 (7 bases). The CDR3 length is 14 residues. V lost 2 bases, J lost 9 bases, and 15 bases lay in between. The germline V gene has CDR1 SGDLS and CDR2 YYNGEE. CDR3 nucleotide sequence: TGTGCCAGCAGCGTCCAGTCGGGGGGCGGTGAGCAGTTCTTC. This encodes CASSVQSGGGEQFF.

This clonotype was observed many times. The CDR3 region is CASSTSGELFF. CDR3 nucleotides: TGTGCCAGCAGCACTAGCGGGGAGCTGTTTTTT. This chain connects TRBV5-4 to TRBJ2-2; maybe TRBD2 (5 bases). V lost 4 bases and J lost 7, with 5 bases in between. CDR1 SGHNT and CDR2 YYREEE come from the germline V gene (reference sequence). There are 11 residues in the CDR3.

This clonotype appeared many times. This chain connects TRBV20-1 to TRBJ1-2; D is ambiguous. CDR3 length: 11 amino acids. CDR1 and CDR2 (germline): DFQATT, SNEGSKA (reference sequence). Trimming pared 5 bases from V and 4 bases from J, leaving 8 bases between. The CDR3 DNA reads as TGCAGTGCTCCCGCCCGCTATGGCTACACCTTC. Translating it yields CSAPARYGYTF.

This clonotype showed up just a few times. This chain connects TRBV29-1 to TRBJ2-3; TRBD1 matches at 7 bases. The germline CDR1 and CDR2 sequences are SQVTM and ANQGSEA. J was trimmed by 10 bases and V by 5 bases; bases with no gene match: 6. The CDR3 is made up of 11 amino acids. The CDR3: CSVSTGPAQYF. The CDR3, as DNA: TGCAGCGTTTCGACAGGGCCGGCGCAGTATTTT.

This clonotype was counted many times. The chain links TRBV20-1 to TRBJ2-7, with D possibly matching TRBD2 (5 bases). Looked up from germline, CDR1 is DFQATT and CDR2 is SNEGSKA (reference sequence). The CDR3 covers 14 residues. Trimming took off 5 bases at V and 0 bases at J, with 14 bases between the two ends. This chain's CDR3 is CSAPSPGSSYEQYF. The CDR3 DNA follows: TGCAGTGCTCCCTCCCCGGGGAGCTCCTACGAGCAGTACTTC.

A few counts support this clonotype. As DNA, the CDR3 is TGTGCCAGCAGCTTAGACAGGGACAGGGGGTACGAGCAGTACTTC. Encoded protein: CASSLDRDRGYEQYF. The chain recombines TRBV7-2 with TRBJ2-7; 11 bases align to TRBD1. CDR3 size: 15 residues. Germline loops: CDR1 SGHTA, CDR2 FQGNSA. V was pared by 1 base and J by 4 bases, with 3 bases of the junction left unmatched.

This clonotype was seen more than once but under ten times. This chain links TRBV21-1 with TRBJ1-3; the table gives TRBD1 as D, unverified against the DNA. TRBV21-1 is noted as a pseudogene. The CDR3 spans 17 residues. The CDR3 reads CASSKRVDRGIGNTIYF. In DNA, the CDR3 is TGTGCCAGCAGCAAAAGGGTGGACAGGGGAATTGGAAACACCATATATTTT.